This T cell receptor (beta chain) derives from a study of cytomegalovirus exposure and HLA in healthy donors. General study findings and limits: Later analysis identified a missense DCLRE1C variant that was linked to TCR beta V- and J-gene trimming. Later work associated 16,951 TCR beta sequences with HLA alleles at 0.05 false discovery rate. Sequencing probably produced one cluster of sequence variants that were highly shared. Listed as cytomegalovirus-associated were 150 to 200 TCR beta chains.

In regard to this clone: Its antigen is unknown.

The ends lost 5 bases at V and 3 bases at J; junction bases unmatched: 11. The germline V gene encodes CDR1 SGHTA and CDR2 FQGNSA. This CDR3 contains 17 residues. PCR was performed using 60 Vbeta and 13 Jbeta primers. Generated by immunoSEQ multiplex PCR, the TCRdb table keeps only in-frame clones and is missing some. The table shows about 93,000 clones, with approximately 81% occurring only once. The gene calls are TRBV7-2 and TRBJ2-1, with 9 bases matching TRBD1. The TCR comes from a woman aged 40 to 50 in good health and CMV-seronegative. Source material: PBMCs. CDR3 in amino acids: CASSPLFGTGLYNEQFF. In DNA, the CDR3 is TGTGCCAGCAGCCCCCTGTTCGGGACAGGGCTCTACAATGAGCAGTTCTTC. The complete variable domain, with remaining parts taken from reference TRBV7-2 and TRBJ2-1, reads GAGVSQSPSNKVTEKGKDVELRCDPISGHTALYWYRQSLGQGLEFLIYFQGNSAPDKSGLPSDRFSAERTGGSVSTLTIQRTQQEDSAVYLCASSPLFGTGLYNEQFFGPGTRLTVL.